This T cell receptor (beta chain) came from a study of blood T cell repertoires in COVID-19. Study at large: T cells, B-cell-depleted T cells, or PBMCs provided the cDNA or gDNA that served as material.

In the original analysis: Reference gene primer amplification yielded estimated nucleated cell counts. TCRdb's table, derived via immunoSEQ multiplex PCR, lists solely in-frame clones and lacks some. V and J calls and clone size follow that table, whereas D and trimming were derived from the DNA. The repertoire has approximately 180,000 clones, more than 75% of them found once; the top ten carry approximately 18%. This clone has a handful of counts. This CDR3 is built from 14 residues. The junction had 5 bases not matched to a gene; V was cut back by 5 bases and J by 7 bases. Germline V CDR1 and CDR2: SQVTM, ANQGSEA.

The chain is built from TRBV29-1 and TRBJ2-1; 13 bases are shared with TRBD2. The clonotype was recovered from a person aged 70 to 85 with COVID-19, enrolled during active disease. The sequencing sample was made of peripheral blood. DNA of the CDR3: TGCAGCGTTATAACTAGCGGGAGGGTAAATGAGCAGTTCTTC. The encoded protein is CSVITSGRVNEQFF.